This T cell receptor beta chain was recovered during a study of blood T cell repertoires in COVID-19. In its sample, this clone was seen a few times. The data were produced by immunoSEQ multiplex PCR, yet TCRdb's version contains in-frame clones alone and is incomplete. This repertoire shows some 210,000 clones, around four fifths found once; its top ten account for about 7.3%. Germline V gene lookup returns CDR1 MNHEY and CDR2 SMNVEV (reference sequence). The CDR3 runs 15 residues. V gave up 3 bases and J gave up 3 bases; unmatched junction bases: 5. This sequence joins TRBV27 and TRBJ2-3, with 8 bases lining up with TRBD2. This TCR was sampled from a woman between 45 and 65 years old with active or convalescent COVID-19. The material sequenced was peripheral blood. CDR3: CASSLAGGGTDTQYF. The CDR3 DNA follows: TGTGCCAGCAGTTTGGCGGGGGGTGGAACAGATACGCAGTATTTT.